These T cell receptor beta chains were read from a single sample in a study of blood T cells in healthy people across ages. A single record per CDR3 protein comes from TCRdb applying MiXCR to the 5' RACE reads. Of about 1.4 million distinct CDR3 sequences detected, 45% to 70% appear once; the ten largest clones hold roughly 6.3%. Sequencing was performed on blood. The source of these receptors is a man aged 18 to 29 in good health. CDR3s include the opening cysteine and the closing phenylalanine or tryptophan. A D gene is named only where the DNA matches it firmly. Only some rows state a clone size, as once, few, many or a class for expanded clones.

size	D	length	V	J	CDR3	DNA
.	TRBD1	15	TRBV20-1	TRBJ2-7	CSATPGTGNSYEQYF	TGCAGTGCCACCCCCGGGACAGGGAACTCCTACGAGCAGTACTTC
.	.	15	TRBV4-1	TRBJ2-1	CTSSQLPRGGDEQFF	TGCACCAGCAGCCAATTACCTAGGGGTGGGGATGAGCAGTTCTTC
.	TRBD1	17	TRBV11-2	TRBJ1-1	CASSHYPGQRLEAEAFF	TGTGCCAGCAGCCACTACCCGGGACAGCGCCTCGAGGCTGAAGCTTTCTTT
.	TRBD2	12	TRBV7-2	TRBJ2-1	CASSREGFEQFF	TGTGCCAGCAGCAGGGAGGGCTTTGAGCAGTTCTTC
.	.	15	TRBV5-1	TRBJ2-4	CASSLGGENGNIQYF	TGCGCCAGCAGCTTGGGGGGGGAAAACGGGAACATTCAGTACTTC
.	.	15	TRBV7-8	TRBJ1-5	CASSPRAVGNQPQHF	TGTGCCAGCAGCCCCAGGGCAGTGGGGAATCAGCCCCAGCATTTT
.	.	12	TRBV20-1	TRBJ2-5	CSALRDDQTQYF	TGCAGTGCCCTCCGGGACGATCAGACCCAGTACTTC
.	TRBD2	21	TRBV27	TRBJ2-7	CASSSPPSRSGRSEEDYEQYF	TGTGCCAGCAGTTCCCCCCCCAGCAGAAGCGGGAGGTCCGAGGAGGACTACGAGCAGTACTTC
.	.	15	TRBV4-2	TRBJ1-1	CASSQDHRGTGEAFF	TGTGCCAGCAGCCAAGATCATCGGGGGACGGGTGAAGCTTTCTTT
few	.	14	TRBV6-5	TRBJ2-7	CASCGGVLSYEQYF	TGTGCCAGCTGTGGTGGCGTTTTGTCCTACGAGCAGTACTTC
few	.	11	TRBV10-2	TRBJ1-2	CASSDGGGYTF	TGTGCCAGCAGCGATGGTGGAGGCTACACCTTC
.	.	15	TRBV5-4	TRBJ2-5	CASSLLGGHAEEQYF	TGTGCCAGCAGCTTGTTGGGGGGCCATGCTGAAGAGCAGTACTTC
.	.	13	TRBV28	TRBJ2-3	CASGVLGGDTQYF	TGTGCCAGCGGGGTTCTCGGAGGAGATACGCAGTATTTT
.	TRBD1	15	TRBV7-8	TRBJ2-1	CASSTGTGILNEQFF	TGTGCCAGCAGCACCGGGACAGGGATCTTAAATGAGCAGTTCTTC
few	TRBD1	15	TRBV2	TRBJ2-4	CASSDAGQGKNIQYF	TGTGCCAGCAGTGACGCTGGACAGGGTAAAAACATTCAGTACTTC